This T cell receptor (beta chain) was retrieved from a study of T-cell memory formation after mild COVID-19. Trimming took 1 base from V and 8 from J, leaving 14 bases between them. Germline CDR1 MGHRA, CDR2 YSYEKL. There are 15 residues in the CDR3. This clonotype has just a few counts. TCRdb re-called the 5' RACE reads through MiXCR, storing one row per CDR3 protein. This table holds hundreds of thousands of distinct CDR3 sequences, about a fifth found once. The V gene is TRBV4-1, the J gene TRBJ1-4, with D perhaps matching TRBD1 (5 bases). This TCR derives from an adult woman who had mild COVID-19 (a few samples of this study predate the infection). Cell type and time point are not known. Specimen: PBMCs or a T cell subset sorted from them (not recorded which). The CDR3 loop is CASSQAGVDGEKLFF. CDR3 DNA sequence: TGCGCCAGCAGCCAAGCGGGGGTAGATGGGGAAAAACTGTTTTTT.